These T cell receptor beta chains were read from a single sample in a study of radiation and T cells in renal cell carcinoma. TCRdb keeps only in-frame clones here, not all; method: immunoSEQ multiplex PCR. The sample holds 120,000 or so clones, 81% seen once. The input for sequencing was blood, taken from a patient whose treatment included radiotherapy and nephrectomy. The receptors were sampled from a man aged 50-60 years with renal cell carcinoma. The CDR3 runs from the conserved cysteine through the conserved F or W. A D gene is named only where the DNA matches it firmly. Not all rows give a size; the values are once, few, many and, for expanded clones, a class.

v_gene	j_gene	abundance	d_gene	CDR3nt	CDR3aa
TRBV7-2	TRBJ2-5	.	.	TGTGCCAGCAGCTTGAACGGCGGGGCGGCAAGGGAGACCCAGTACTTC	CASSLNGGAARETQYF
TRBV7-9	TRBJ1-1	.	.	TGTGCCAGCAGCTCCCGGGGGCCAACTGAAGCTTTCTTT	CASSSRGPTEAFF
TRBV27	TRBJ2-7	.	TRBD1	TGTGCCAGCAGTTTGGGGACAGGGGTCTACGAGCAGTACTTC	CASSLGTGVYEQYF
TRBV9	TRBJ2-3	.	TRBD2	TGTGCCAGCAGCGGCTCTAGCGGGATGGAAGATACGCAGTATTTT	CASSGSSGMEDTQYF
TRBV7-6	TRBJ2-1	once	TRBD2	TGTGCCAGCAGCTTAGTGGGCGGGAGCACCTACAATGAGCAGTTCTTC	CASSLVGGSTYNEQFF
TRBV2	TRBJ2-1	once	TRBD2	TGTGCCAGCAGTCAAGGGACTAGCTCCTACAATGAGCAGTTCTTC	CASSQGTSSYNEQFF
TRBV30	TRBJ1-1	.	.	TGTGCCTGGAATCAACGGGACATCTACACTGAAGCTTTCTTT	CAWNQRDIYTEAFF
TRBV2	TRBJ1-2	few	.	TGTGCCAGCAAGGGCAGTGGGAGGGCTGGCTACACCTTC	CASKGSGRAGYTF
TRBV28	TRBJ1-2	.	.	TGTGCCAGCAGTCTCATTAAAGGGAGGGGCTACACCTTC	CASSLIKGRGYTF
TRBV5-1	TRBJ1-1	.	TRBD1	TGCGCCAGCAGCGCCATACAGGGGGCGAACACTGAAGCTTTCTTT	CASSAIQGANTEAFF
TRBV9	TRBJ2-7	once	.	TGTGCCAGCAGTCCGCAAGTTTCCATGGGAGTTCTCTACTTC	CASSPQVSMGVLYF
TRBV27	TRBJ1-2	.	TRBD1	TGTGCCAGCAAACAGGGGGCGGGCGGCTACACCTTC	CASKQGAGGYTF
TRBV30	TRBJ2-1	.	.	TGTGCCTGGGAGATTAGCGGACCCTACAATGAGCAGTTCTTC	CAWEISGPYNEQFF
TRBV7-2	TRBJ1-5	.	.	TGTGCCAGCAGCCGACAGACCAATCAGCCCCAGCATTTT	CASSRQTNQPQHF
TRBV27	TRBJ1-1	few	.	TGTGCCAGCAGTTTAGAGGCGGCTGGGGGCACTGAAGCTTTCTTT	CASSLEAAGGTEAFF
TRBV7-3	TRBJ2-7	once	.	TGTGCCAGCAGTCGTGGCCCGGGGAACTACGAGCAGTACTTC	CASSRGPGNYEQYF
TRBV5-4	TRBJ2-3	.	.	TGTGCCAGCAGCTTGGACGGGGGCTTTACAGATACGCAGTATTTT	CASSLDGGFTDTQYF
TRBV5-4	TRBJ1-2	.	TRBD1	TGTGCCAGCAGCGCGGACAGGGGGGATGGCTACACCTTC	CASSADRGDGYTF
TRBV20-1	TRBJ2-3	.	.	TGCAGTGCTTTGACTGGGGGTACGCAGTATTTT	CSALTGGTQYF
TRBV4-3	TRBJ2-7	.	.	TGCGCCAGCAGCCAAACCTCTAGTCGTTACGAGCAGTACTTC	CASSQTSSRYEQYF
TRBV19	TRBJ1-4	.	.	TGTGCCAGTAGTATTAGCAGGGAAAGAAAACTGTTTTTT	CASSISRERKLFF
TRBV5-1	TRBJ1-3	.	.	TGCGCCAGCAGTCTTACGGGGAATCCGCGCTCTGGAAACACCATATATTTT	CASSLTGNPRSGNTIYF